A single sample is the source of the 8 T cell receptor beta chains below, sequenced in a study of blood T cell repertoires in COVID-19 (dated by TCRdb to the early 2020s). Libraries were made using the immunoSEQ multiplex PCR assay. TCRdb mirrors the immuneACCESS table, restricted to in-frame sequences. Some clones are absent from its copies; in checked studies, under half trace to an unresolved V gene, and the reason for the others is unknown. The sample records 370,000 or so clones, 70% to 85% of which are singletons. Jointly, the top ten make up 0.85% to 1.3% of the sample. The specimen was peripheral blood. These receptors came from a human donor with acute or convalescent COVID-19. The donor label of this sample is uncertain.

The chain has TRBV5-6 and TRBJ1-6; D remains unclear. V dropped 0 bases and J dropped 6 bases, with 7 bases sitting between them. The CDR3 extends over 14 amino acids. CDR1 is SGHDT, CDR2 YYEEEE, per germline. The CDR3 reads CASSLGQVNSPLHF. As DNA, the CDR3 is TGTGCCAGCAGCTTGGGGCAGGTTAATTCACCCCTCCACTTT.

The CDR3 sequence is CAISGLAATRYEQYF. In nucleotides, the CDR3 is TGTGCCATCAGTGGACTAGCGGCCACTCGCTACGAGCAGTACTTC. The genes are TRBV10-3 and TRBJ2-7; 9 bases are a match to TRBD2. There are 15 residues in the CDR3. Germline V CDR1 and CDR2: ENHRY, SYGVKD. The ends lost 4 bases at V and 3 bases at J; junction bases unmatched: 7.

This chain connects TRBV5-6 to TRBJ1-2; a weak D match, TRBD1 (5 bases). Looked up from germline, CDR1 is SGHDT and CDR2 is YYEEEE. The V gene lost 4 bases and the J gene lost 6 bases, with 19 bases spanning the gap. This CDR3 region has 15 residues. CDR3 bases: TGTGCCAGCAGCCCGCTCGGGGACTTGACGAATGGCTACACCTTC. Translated, it gives CASSPLGDLTNGYTF.

CDR3 region: CASSYMGGSTEAFF. DNA of the CDR3: TGTGCCAGCAGTTATATGGGGGGGAGCACTGAAGCTTTCTTT. This rearrangement joins TRBV6-6 to TRBJ1-1; D possibly corresponds to TRBD1 (5 bases). CDR3 length: 14 residues. The germline V and J ends were trimmed by 3 bases and 4 bases, with 12 bases remaining between them. From germline, CDR1 is MNHNY and CDR2 SVGAGI (reference sequence).

The V and J genes are TRBV6-5 and TRBJ1-1; TRBD1 is a possible D gene (6 bases). The V gene lost 7 bases and the J gene lost 10 bases, with 22 bases spanning the gap. CDR3 length: 14 residues. The germline CDR1 and CDR2 sequences are MNHEY and SVGAGI. The CDR3 loop reads CASTLSGRGGRAFF. DNA of the CDR3: TGTGCCAGCACCCTAAGCGGGAGGGGGGGAAGAGCTTTCTTT.

The chain recombines TRBV13 with TRBJ2-2, with D perhaps TRBD1 (6 bases). Per the germline V gene, CDR1 is PRHDT and CDR2 is FYEKMQ (reference sequence). The germline V and J ends were trimmed by 7 bases and 0 bases, with 15 bases remaining between them. The CDR3 is 16 amino acids. The CDR3 sequence is CASTRAGTTNTGELFF. The CDR3 DNA follows: TGTGCCAGCACCCGTGCCGGGACAACGAACACCGGGGAGCTGTTTTTT.

The chain is built from TRBV18 and TRBJ1-2; 8 bases map to TRBD1. The junction had 13 bases not matched to a gene; V was cut back by 6 bases and J by 7 bases. Per the germline V gene, CDR1 is KGHSH and CDR2 is LQKENI. The CDR3 consists of 15 residues. The CDR3 DNA sequence: TGTGCCAGCTCCGACCGATCACAGGGGGTTGGTGGCTACACCTTC. This encodes CASSDRSQGVGGYTF. The full variable domain, rest sourced from reference TRBV18 and TRBJ1-2, is NAGVMQNPRHLVRRRGQEARLRCSPMKGHSHVYWYRQLPEEGLKFMVYLQKENIIDESGMPKERFSAEFPKEGPSILRIQQVVRGDSAAYFCASSDRSQGVGGYTFGSGTRLTVV.

This chain links TRBV4-2 with TRBJ2-3; no clear D gene. The CDR3 totals 13 residues. Germline CDR1 and CDR2: LGHNA and YNFKEQ. Deletions cut 5 bases from V and 9 bases from J, with 15 bases between. For the CDR3, the DNA is TGTGCCAGCAGCTATGGGCCGTCCGAAACGCAGTATTTT. This encodes CASSYGPSETQYF.